The clone carrying this T cell receptor beta chain was seen just once. The data originate from a study of regulatory and conventional T cells in RAG deficiency. This CDR3 spans 14 amino acids. The ends were cut back, 0 bases at V and 4 bases at J, with 9 bases in the middle. Germline CDR1 is LNHNV and CDR2 is YYDKDF (reference sequence). The data were produced by immunoSEQ multiplex PCR, yet TCRdb's version contains in-frame clones alone and is incomplete. The top ten hold roughly 13% of the sample, which has fewer than 35,000 clones, roughly 90% seen once. This same sample was also taken into another study, of regulatory T cells. Per that paper: The primer mix had 52 TRBV and 13 TRBJ primers.

The TCR originated in a human donor in good health. This rearrangement joins TRBV15 to TRBJ1-2; D is uncertain. The sample comprised CD8+ T cells sorted from blood. The CDR3 DNA sequence: TGTGCCACCAGCAGAGATTTGAGTGGCTATGGCTACACCTTC. Translated: CATSRDLSGYGYTF.